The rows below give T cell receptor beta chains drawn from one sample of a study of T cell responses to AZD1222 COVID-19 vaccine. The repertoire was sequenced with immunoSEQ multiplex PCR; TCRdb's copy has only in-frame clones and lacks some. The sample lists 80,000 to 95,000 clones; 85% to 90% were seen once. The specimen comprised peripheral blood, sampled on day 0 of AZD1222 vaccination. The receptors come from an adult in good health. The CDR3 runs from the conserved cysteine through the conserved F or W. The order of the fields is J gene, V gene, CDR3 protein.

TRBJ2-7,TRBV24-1,CATSGTGGYEQYF
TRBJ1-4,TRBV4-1,CATAGGANEKLFF
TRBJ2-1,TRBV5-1,CASGDLAGPVDEQFF
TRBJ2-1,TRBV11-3,CASSPHSAGNEQFF
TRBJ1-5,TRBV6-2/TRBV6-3,CASSFGDRRNQPQHF
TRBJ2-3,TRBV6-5,CASLVGGKTDTQYF
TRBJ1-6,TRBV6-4,CASSYSRDRASPLHF
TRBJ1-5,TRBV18,CASSPSATGNQPQHF
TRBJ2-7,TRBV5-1,CASSPGVAGVYEQYF
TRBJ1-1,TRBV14,CASSHRGRTEAFF